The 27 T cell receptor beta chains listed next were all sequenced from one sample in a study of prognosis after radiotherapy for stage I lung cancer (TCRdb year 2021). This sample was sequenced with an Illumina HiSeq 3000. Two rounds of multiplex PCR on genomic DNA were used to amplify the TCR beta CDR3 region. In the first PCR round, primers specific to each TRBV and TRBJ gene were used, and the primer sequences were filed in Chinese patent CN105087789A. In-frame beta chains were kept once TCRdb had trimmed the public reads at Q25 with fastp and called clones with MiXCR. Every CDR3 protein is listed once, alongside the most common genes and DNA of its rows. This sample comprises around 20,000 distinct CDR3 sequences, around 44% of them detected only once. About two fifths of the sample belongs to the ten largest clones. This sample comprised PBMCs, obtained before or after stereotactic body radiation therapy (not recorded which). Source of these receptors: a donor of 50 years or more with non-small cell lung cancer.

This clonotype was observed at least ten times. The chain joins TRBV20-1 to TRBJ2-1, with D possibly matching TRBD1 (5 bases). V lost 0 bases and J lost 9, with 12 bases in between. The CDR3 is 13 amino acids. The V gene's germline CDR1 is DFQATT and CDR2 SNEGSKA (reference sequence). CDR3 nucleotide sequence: TGCAGTGCTAGAGACCCCCAGGGTCTTGAGCAGTTCTTC. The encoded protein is CSARDPQGLEQFF.

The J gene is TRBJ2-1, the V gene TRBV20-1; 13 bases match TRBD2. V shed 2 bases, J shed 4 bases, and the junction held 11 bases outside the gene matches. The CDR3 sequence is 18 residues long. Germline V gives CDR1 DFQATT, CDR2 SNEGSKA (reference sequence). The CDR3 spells CSARSKVLAGGRYNEQFF. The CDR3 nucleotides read TGCAGTGCTAGATCAAAGGTACTAGCGGGGGGGAGATACAATGAGCAGTTCTTC.

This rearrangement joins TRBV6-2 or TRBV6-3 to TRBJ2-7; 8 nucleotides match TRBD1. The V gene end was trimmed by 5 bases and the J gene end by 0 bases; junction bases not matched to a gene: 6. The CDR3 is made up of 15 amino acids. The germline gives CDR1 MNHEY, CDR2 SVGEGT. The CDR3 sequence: CASSVQGAHSYEQYF. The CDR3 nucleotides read TGTGCCAGCAGTGTGCAGGGGGCCCACTCCTACGAGCAGTACTTC.

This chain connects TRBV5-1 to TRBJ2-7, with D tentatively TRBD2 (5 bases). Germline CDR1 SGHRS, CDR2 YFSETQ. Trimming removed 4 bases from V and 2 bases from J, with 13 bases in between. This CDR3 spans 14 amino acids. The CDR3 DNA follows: TGCGCCAGCAGCGGGAGTGGGTCTCCCTACGAGCAGTACTTC. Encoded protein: CASSGSGSPYEQYF.

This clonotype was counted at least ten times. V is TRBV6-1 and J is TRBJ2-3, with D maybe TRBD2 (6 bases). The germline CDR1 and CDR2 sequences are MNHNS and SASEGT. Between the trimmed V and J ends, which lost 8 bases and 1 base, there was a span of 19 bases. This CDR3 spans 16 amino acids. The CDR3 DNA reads TGTGCCAGCGTCTCCCCCCTCGGGGGAGGCACAGATACGCAGTATTTT. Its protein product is CASVSPLGGGTDTQYF.

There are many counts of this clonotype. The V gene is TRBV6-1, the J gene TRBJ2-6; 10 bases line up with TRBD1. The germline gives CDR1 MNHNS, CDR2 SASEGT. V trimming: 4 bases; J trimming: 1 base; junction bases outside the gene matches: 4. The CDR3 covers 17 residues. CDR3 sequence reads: CASSGGTGVSGANVLTF. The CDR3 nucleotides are TGTGCCAGCAGTGGAGGGACAGGGGTGTCTGGGGCCAACGTCCTGACTTTC.

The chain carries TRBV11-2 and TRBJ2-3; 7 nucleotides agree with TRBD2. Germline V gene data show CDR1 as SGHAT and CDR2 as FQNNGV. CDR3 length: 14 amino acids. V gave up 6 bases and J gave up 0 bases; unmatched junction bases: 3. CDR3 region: CASRTSFSTDTQYF. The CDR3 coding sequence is TGTGCCAGCAGGACTAGCTTCAGCACAGATACGCAGTATTTT. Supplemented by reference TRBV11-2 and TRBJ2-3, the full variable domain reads EAGVAQSPRYKIIEKRQSVAFWCNPISGHATLYWYQQILGQGPKLLIQFQNNGVVDDSQLPKDRFSAERLKGVDSTLKIQPAKLEDSAVYLCASRTSFSTDTQYFGPGTRLTVL.

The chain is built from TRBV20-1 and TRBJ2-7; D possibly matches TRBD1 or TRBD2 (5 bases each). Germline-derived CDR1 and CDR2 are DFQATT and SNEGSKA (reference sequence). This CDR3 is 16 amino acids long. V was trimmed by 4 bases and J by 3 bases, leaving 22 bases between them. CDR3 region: CSANLQGRTAFYEQYF. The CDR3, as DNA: TGCAGTGCTAACCTCCAGGGACGGACGGCCTTCTACGAGCAGTACTTC.

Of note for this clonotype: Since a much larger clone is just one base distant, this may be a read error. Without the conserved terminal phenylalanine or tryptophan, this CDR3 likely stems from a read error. The CDR3 sequence is CRPGGNSYEQYL. Here the CDR3 DNA reads TGCAGACCAGGGGGGAACTCCTACGAGCAGTACCTC. This chain joins TRBV20-1 and TRBJ2-7; TRBD1 might be the D (7 bases). The germline V gene has CDR1 DFQATT and CDR2 SNEGSKA (reference sequence). The CDR3 length is 12 residues.

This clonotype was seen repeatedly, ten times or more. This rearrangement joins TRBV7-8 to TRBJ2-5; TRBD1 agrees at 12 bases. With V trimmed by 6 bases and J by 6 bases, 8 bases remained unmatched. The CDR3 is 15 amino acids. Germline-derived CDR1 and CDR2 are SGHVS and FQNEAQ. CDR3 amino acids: CASRIGTGGKKTQYF. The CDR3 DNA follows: TGTGCCAGCAGGATAGGGACAGGGGGCAAGAAGACCCAGTACTTC. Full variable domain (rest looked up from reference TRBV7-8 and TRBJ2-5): GAGVSQSPRYKVAKRGQDVALRCDPISGHVSLFWYQQALGQGPEFLTYFQNEAQLDKSGLPSDRFFAERPEGSVSTLKIQRTQQEDSAVYLCASRIGTGGKKTQYFGPGTRLLVL.

CDR3 DNA sequence: TGTGCCAGCAGCCTCGTTGGAGGGGGGAATCAGCCCCAGCATTTT. It yields the protein CASSLVGGGNQPQHF. The genes are TRBV7-2 and TRBJ1-5, with D possibly TRBD1 on 6 matching bases. The CDR3 has 15 amino acids. V lost 5 bases and J lost 4, with 15 bases in between. In germline, CDR1 is SGHTA, CDR2 FQGNSA.

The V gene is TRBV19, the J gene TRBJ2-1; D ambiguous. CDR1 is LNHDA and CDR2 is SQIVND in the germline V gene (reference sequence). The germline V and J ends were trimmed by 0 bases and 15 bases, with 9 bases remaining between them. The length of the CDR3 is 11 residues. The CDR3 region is CASSIDGPVFF. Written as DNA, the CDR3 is TGTGCCAGTAGTATAGATGGTCCCGTGTTCTTC.

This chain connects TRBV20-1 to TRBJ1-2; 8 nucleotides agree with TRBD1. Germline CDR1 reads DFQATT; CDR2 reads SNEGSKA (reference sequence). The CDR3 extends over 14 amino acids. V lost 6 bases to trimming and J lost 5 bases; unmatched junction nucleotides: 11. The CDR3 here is CSASRTGQEYGYTF. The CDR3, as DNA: TGCAGTGCCTCGCGAACGGGACAGGAGTATGGCTACACCTTC.

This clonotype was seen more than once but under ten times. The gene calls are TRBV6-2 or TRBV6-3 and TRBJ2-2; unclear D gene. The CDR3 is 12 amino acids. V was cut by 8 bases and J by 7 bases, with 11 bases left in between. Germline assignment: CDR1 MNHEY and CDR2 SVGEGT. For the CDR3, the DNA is TGTGCCAGCGCCCAGGCTTTCGGGGAGCTGTTTTTT. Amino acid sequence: CASAQAFGELFF.

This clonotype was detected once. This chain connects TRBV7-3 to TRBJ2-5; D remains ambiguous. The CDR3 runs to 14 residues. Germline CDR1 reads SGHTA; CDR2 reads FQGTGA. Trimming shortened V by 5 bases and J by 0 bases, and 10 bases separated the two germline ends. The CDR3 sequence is CASSPSGYQETQYF. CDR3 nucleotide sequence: TGTGCCAGCAGCCCCAGTGGGTACCAAGAGACCCAGTACTTC.

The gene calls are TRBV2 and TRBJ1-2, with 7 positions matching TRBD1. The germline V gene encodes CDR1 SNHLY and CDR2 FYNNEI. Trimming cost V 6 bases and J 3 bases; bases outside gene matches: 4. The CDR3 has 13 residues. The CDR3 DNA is TGTGCCAGCAGAGGGGACAGCCACTATGGCTACACCTTC. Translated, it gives CASRGDSHYGYTF. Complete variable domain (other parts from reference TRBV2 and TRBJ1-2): EPEVTQTPSHQVTQMGQEVILRCVPISNHLYFYWYRQILGQKVEFLVSFYNNEISEKSEIFDDQFSVERPDGSNFTLKIRSTKLEDSAMYFCASRGDSHYGYTFGSGTRLTVV.

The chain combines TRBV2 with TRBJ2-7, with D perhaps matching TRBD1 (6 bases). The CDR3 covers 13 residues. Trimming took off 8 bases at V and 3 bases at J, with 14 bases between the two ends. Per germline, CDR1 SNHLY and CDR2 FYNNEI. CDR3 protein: CASLGTLLYEQYF. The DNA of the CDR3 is TGTGCCAGCCTCGGGACACTCCTCTACGAGCAGTACTTC.

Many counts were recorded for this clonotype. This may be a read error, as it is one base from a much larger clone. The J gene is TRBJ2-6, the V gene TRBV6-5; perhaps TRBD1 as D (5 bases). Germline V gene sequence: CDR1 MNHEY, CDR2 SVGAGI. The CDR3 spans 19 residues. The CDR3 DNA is TGTGCCGGCAGTTCACCCGGACACCGAAAGAGCTCTGGGGCCAACGTCCTGACTTTC. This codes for CAGSSPGHRKSSGANVLTF.

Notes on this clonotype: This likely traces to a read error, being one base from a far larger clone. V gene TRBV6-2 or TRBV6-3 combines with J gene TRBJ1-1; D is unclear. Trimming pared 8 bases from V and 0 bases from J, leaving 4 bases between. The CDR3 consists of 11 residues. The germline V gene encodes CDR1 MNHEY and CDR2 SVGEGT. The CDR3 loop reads CASGMNTEAFF. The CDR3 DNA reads TGTGCCAGCGGGATGAACACTGAAGCTTTCTTT.

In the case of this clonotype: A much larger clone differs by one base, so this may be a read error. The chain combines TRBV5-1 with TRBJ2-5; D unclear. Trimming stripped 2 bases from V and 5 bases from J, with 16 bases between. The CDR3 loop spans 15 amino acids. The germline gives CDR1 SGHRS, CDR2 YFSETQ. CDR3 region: CASSLNAQKGETQYF. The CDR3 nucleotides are TGCGCCAGCAGCTTAAACGCGCAAAAGGGTGAGACCCAGTACTTC.

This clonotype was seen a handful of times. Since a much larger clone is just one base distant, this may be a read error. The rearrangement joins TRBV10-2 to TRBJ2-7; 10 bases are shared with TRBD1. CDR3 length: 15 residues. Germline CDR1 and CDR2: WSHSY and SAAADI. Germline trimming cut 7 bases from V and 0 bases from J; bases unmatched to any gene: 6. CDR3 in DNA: TGCGCCAGCAACTCCGGGACAGGGGTCTCCTACGAGCAGTACTTC. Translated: CASNSGTGVSYEQYF.

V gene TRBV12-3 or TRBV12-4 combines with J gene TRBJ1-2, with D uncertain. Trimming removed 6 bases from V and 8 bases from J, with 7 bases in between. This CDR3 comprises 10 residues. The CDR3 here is CASSGIGYTF. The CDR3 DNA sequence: TGTGCCAGCAGCGGTATCGGCTACACCTTC.

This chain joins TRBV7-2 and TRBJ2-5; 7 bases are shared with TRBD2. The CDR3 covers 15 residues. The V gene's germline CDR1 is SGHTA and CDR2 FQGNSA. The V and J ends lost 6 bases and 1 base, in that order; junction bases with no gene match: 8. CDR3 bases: TGTGCCAGCAGGCCGATCGGGGGGATCCAAGAGACCCAGTACTTC. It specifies CASRPIGGIQETQYF.

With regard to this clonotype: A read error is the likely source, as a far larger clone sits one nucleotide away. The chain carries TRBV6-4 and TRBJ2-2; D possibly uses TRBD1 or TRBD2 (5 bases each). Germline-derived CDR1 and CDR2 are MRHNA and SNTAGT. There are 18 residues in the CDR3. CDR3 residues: CASSYSDKCPGSTGELFF. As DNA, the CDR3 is TGTGCCAGCAGTTACTCGGACAAGTGCCCAGGGAGTACCGGGGAGCTGTTTTTT.

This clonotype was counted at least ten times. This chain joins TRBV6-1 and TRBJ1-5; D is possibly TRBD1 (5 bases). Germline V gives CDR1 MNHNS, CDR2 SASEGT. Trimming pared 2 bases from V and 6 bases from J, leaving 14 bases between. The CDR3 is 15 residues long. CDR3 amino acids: CASSERQFSGQPQHF. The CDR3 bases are TGTGCCAGCAGTGAAAGACAGTTTTCGGGTCAGCCCCAGCATTTT.

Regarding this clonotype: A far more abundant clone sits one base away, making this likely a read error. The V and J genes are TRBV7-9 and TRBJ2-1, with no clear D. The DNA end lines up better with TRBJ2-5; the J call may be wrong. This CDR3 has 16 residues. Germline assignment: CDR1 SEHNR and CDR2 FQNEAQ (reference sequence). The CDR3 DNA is TGTGCCAGCAGCTTAGGGCAGGACCTGTACCAAGATACCCAGTACTTC. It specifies CASSLGQDLYQDTQYF.

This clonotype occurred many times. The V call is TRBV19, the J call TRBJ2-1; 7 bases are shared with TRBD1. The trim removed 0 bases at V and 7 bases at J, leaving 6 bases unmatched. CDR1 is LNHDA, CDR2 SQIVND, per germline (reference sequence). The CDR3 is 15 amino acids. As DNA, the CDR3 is TGTGCCAGTAGTATAGAGAGGGGGCGATCGAATGAGCAGTTCTTC. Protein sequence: CASSIERGRSNEQFF.